This is a list of T cell receptor beta chains from one sample in a study of blood T cell repertoires in COVID-19. Method: immunoSEQ multiplex PCR; TCRdb's copy keeps in-frame clones and lacks some. The sample includes roughly 240,000 clones, more than 75% of them seen just once. Sequenced material: PBMCs or T cells enriched from blood (not recorded which). The source is a woman between 45 and 60 years old who had recovered from COVID-19. Both conserved end residues are part of each CDR3. A D gene is named only where the DNA matches it firmly. Expanded clones get a size class; other rows say once, few or many, or leave the size out.

V: TRBV7-9; size: -; D: -; J: TRBJ1-1; CDR3: CASSFRSGGNTEAFF; DNA: TGTGCCAGCAGCTTCAGAAGCGGGGGGAACACTGAAGCTTTCTTT
V: TRBV7-8; size: -; D: TRBD1; J: TRBJ1-4; CDR3: CASSDRVEKLFF; DNA: TGTGCCAGCTCGGACAGGGTTGAAAAACTGTTTTTT
V: TRBV27; size: -; D: -; J: TRBJ2-1; CDR3: CASSKGLPEGYNEQFF; DNA: TGTGCCAGCAGTAAAGGACTCCCGGAAGGATACAATGAGCAGTTCTTC
V: TRBV29-1; size: -; D: TRBD1; J: TRBJ1-1; CDR3: CSVGGQVNTEAFF; DNA: TGCAGCGTTGGGGGACAGGTGAACACTGAAGCTTTCTTT
V: TRBV4-1; size: -; D: -; J: TRBJ2-7; CDR3: CASSRGMLSYEQYF; DNA: TGCGCCAGCAGCCGAGGGATGTTATCCTACGAGCAGTACTTC
V: TRBV11-2; size: -; D: -; J: TRBJ2-7; CDR3: CASSFIISGRLFF; DNA: TGTGCCAGCAGCTTCATAATTTCCGGAAGACTTTTCTTC
V: TRBV24-1; size: -; D: TRBD2; J: TRBJ2-3; CDR3: CATSDQSGRVVTDTQYF; DNA: TGTGCCACCAGTGACCAAAGCGGGAGGGTTGTCACAGATACGCAGTATTTT
V: TRBV24-1; size: -; D: TRBD1; J: TRBJ2-3; CDR3: CATSRTGSTDTQYF; DNA: TGTGCCACCAGTCGGACAGGGAGCACAGATACGCAGTATTTT
V: TRBV25-1; size: -; D: -; J: TRBJ1-2; CDR3: CASSEYLDSVNYGYTF; DNA: TGTGCCAGCAGTGAATATTTGGACTCGGTTAACTATGGCTACACCTTC
V: TRBV11-1; size: -; D: TRBD1; J: TRBJ2-1; CDR3: CASSLDRVSYNEQFF; DNA: TGTGCCAGCAGCCTCGACAGGGTCTCCTACAATGAGCAGTTCTTC
V: TRBV28; size: -; D: TRBD1; J: TRBJ1-1; CDR3: CASSSTGTRSTEAFF; DNA: TGTGCCAGCAGTTCGACAGGGACTAGGTCCACTGAAGCTTTCTTT
V: TRBV30; size: once; D: TRBD1; J: TRBJ1-2; CDR3: CAWTPRQGSGYTF; DNA: TGTGCCTGGACCCCCCGACAGGGCAGCGGCTACACCTTC
V: TRBV3-1/TRBV3-2; size: -; D: -; J: TRBJ1-2; CDR3: CASSQTGDYGYTF; DNA: TGTGCCAGCAGCCAAACAGGAGACTATGGCTACACCTTC
V: TRBV27; size: -; D: -; J: TRBJ1-5; CDR3: CASKGQGSNQPQHF; DNA: TGTGCCAGCAAGGGGCAGGGAAGCAATCAGCCCCAGCATTTT
V: TRBV29-1; size: -; D: -; J: TRBJ1-2; CDR3: CSVGPQGGYGYTF; DNA: TGCAGCGTTGGGCCCCAGGGCGGCTATGGCTACACCTTC
V: TRBV7-8; size: -; D: TRBD2; J: TRBJ2-7; CDR3: CASSLTSGGAYEQYF; DNA: TGTGCCAGCAGCTTAACTAGCGGGGGGGCTTACGAGCAGTACTTC
V: TRBV7-6; size: -; D: TRBD1; J: TRBJ1-5; CDR3: CASSPEPRGEAAQHF; DNA: TGTGCCAGCAGCCCTGAACCCAGGGGGGAAGCGGCCCAGCATTTT
V: TRBV9; size: -; D: -; J: TRBJ2-4; CDR3: CASSVGLAVAKNIQYF; DNA: TGTGCCAGCAGCGTAGGGCTAGCAGTAGCCAAAAACATTCAGTACTTC
V: TRBV6-1; size: -; D: TRBD1; J: TRBJ2-7; CDR3: CASSDTGAATYEQYF; DNA: TGTGCCAGCAGTGATACAGGGGCTGCTACCTACGAGCAGTACTTC
V: TRBV19; size: -; D: -; J: TRBJ1-5; CDR3: CASSNLGRGGQPQHF; DNA: TGTGCCAGTAGTAATTTGGGGCGGGGGGGTCAGCCCCAGCATTTT
V: TRBV4-1; size: -; D: -; J: TRBJ1-1; CDR3: CASSHMRDTEAFF; DNA: TGCGCCAGCAGCCACATGCGGGACACTGAAGCTTTCTTT
V: TRBV11-3; size: -; D: -; J: TRBJ1-3; CDR3: CASSPRTGSSGNTIYF; DNA: TGTGCCAGCAGTCCCCGAACAGGCTCCTCTGGAAACACCATATATTTT
V: TRBV11-2; size: once; D: -; J: TRBJ2-2; CDR3: CASSLVWKTDNTGELFF; DNA: TGTGCCAGCAGCTTAGTCTGGAAGACAGATAACACCGGGGAGCTGTTTTTT
V: TRBV19; size: -; D: -; J: TRBJ1-6; CDR3: CASSPRVNSPLHF; DNA: TGTGCCAGTAGCCCGAGGGTTAATTCACCCCTCCACTTT
V: TRBV9; size: few; D: TRBD2; J: TRBJ2-7; CDR3: CASSVAGGTYEQYF; DNA: TGTGCCAGCAGCGTAGCGGGGGGAACCTACGAGCAGTACTTC
V: TRBV18; size: -; D: TRBD2; J: TRBJ2-1; CDR3: CASSPGLAGGNEQFF; DNA: TGTGCCAGCTCACCCGGACTAGCGGGAGGTAATGAGCAGTTCTTC
V: TRBV19; size: -; D: TRBD1; J: TRBJ2-7; CDR3: CASSTGDRAWYEQYF; DNA: TGTGCCAGTAGTACAGGGGACAGGGCTTGGTACGAGCAGTACTTC
V: TRBV9; size: -; D: -; J: TRBJ2-2; CDR3: CASSVFGERAGELFF; DNA: TGTGCCAGCAGCGTCTTCGGGGAGCGGGCCGGGGAGCTGTTTTTT
V: TRBV6-2/TRBV6-3; size: -; D: TRBD1; J: TRBJ1-5; CDR3: CASSFRRTGANNQPQHF; DNA: TGTGCCAGCAGTTTCAGAAGGACAGGGGCCAACAATCAGCCCCAGCATTTT
V: TRBV4-1; size: -; D: TRBD2; J: TRBJ2-7; CDR3: CASSQRDYSYEQYF; DNA: TGCGCCAGCAGCCAACGGGACTACAGCTACGAGCAGTACTTC
V: TRBV3-1/TRBV3-2; size: -; D: -; J: TRBJ1-1; CDR3: CASSQDQGMNTEAFF; DNA: TGTGCCAGCAGCCAAGATCAGGGAATGAACACTGAAGCTTTCTTT
V: TRBV7-2; size: -; D: -; J: TRBJ2-1; CDR3: CASSLDPGSYNEQFF; DNA: TGTGCCAGCAGCTTAGACCCGGGTTCCTACAATGAGCAGTTCTTC